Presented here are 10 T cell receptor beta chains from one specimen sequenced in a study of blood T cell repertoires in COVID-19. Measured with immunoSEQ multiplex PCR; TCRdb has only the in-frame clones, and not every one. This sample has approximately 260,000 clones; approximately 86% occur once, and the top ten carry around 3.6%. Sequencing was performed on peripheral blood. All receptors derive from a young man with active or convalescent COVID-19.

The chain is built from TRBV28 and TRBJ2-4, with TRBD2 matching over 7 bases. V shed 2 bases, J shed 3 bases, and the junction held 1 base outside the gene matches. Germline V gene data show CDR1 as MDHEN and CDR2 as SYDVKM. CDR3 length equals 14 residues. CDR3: CASSLGGVKNIQYF. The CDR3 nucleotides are TGTGCCAGCAGTTTAGGGGGGGTCAAAAACATTCAGTACTTC. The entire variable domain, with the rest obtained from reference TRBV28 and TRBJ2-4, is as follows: DVKVTQSSRYLVKRTGEKVFLECVQDMDHENMFWYRQDPGLGLRLIYFSYDVKMKEKGDIPEGYSVSREKKERFSLILESASTNQTSMYLCASSLGGVKNIQYFGAGTRLSVL.

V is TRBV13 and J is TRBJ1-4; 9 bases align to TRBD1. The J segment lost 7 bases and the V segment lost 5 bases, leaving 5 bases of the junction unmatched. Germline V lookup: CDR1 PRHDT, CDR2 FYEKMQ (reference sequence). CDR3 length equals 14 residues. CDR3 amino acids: CASSRDRDPEKLFF. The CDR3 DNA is TGTGCCAGCAGCCGGGACAGGGACCCTGAAAAACTGTTTTTT.

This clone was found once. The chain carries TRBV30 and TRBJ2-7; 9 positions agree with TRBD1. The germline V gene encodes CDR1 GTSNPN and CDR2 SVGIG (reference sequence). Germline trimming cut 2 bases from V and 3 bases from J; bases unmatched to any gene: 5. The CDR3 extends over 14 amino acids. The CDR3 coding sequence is TGTGCCTGGAGTCCCGGGACAGGGAACTACGAGCAGTACTTC. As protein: CAWSPGTGNYEQYF. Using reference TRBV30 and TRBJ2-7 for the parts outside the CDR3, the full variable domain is SQTIHQWPATLVQPVGSPLSLECTVEGTSNPNLYWYRQAAGRGLQLLFYSVGIGQISSEVPQNLSASRPQDRQFILSSKKLLLSDSGFYLCAWSPGTGNYEQYFGPGTRLTVT.

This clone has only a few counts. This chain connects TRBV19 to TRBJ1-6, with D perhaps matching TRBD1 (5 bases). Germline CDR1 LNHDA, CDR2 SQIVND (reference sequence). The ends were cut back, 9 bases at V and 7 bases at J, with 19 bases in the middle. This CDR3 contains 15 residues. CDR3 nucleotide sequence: TGTGCCAGCAATGGGGGACTCAAAGGGAATTCACCCCTCCACTTT. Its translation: CASNGGLKGNSPLHF.

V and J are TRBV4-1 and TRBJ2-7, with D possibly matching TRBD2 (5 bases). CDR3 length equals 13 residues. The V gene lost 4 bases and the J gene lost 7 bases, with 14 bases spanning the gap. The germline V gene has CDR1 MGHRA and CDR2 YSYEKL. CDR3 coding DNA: TGCGCCAGCAGCCTAGCGCCCTCCGAGGAGCAGTACTTC. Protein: CASSLAPSEEQYF.

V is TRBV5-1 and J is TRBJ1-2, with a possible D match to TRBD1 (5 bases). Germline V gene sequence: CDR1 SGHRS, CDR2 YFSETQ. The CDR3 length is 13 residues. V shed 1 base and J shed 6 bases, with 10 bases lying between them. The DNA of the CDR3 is TGCGCCAGCAGCTTGCCAGGGTCGGATGGCTACACCTTC. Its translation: CASSLPGSDGYTF. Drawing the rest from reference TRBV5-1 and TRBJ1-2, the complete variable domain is KAGVTQTPRYLIKTRGQQVTLSCSPISGHRSVSWYQQTPGQGLQFLFEYFSETQRNKGNFPGRFSGRQFSNSRSEMNVSTLELGDSALYLCASSLPGSDGYTFGSGTRLTVV.

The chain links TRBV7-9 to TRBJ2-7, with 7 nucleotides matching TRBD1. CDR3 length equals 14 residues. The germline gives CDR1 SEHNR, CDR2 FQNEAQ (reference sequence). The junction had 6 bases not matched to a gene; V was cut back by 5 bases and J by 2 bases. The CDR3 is CASSKETGTYEQYF. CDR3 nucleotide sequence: TGTGCCAGCAGCAAGGAGACAGGGACCTACGAGCAGTACTTC.

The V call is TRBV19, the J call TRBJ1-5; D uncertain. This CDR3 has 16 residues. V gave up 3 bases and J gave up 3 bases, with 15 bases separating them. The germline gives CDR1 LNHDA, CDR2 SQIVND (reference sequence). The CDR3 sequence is CASSIFETAVNQPQHF. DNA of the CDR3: TGTGCCAGTAGTATTTTTGAGACGGCGGTCAATCAGCCCCAGCATTTT.

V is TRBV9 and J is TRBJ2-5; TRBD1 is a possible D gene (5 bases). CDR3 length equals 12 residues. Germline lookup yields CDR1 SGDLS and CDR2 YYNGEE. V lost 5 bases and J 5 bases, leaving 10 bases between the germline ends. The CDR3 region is CASSGARETQYF. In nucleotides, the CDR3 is TGTGCCAGCAGTGGGGCCAGGGAGACCCAGTACTTC.

CDR3 loop: CASSRLADGELFF. The CDR3 DNA reads as TGTGCCAGCAGCAGACTAGCGGACGGGGAGCTGTTTTTT. This chain links TRBV11-3 with TRBJ2-2; 9 positions match TRBD2. The CDR3 runs 13 residues. V lost 5 bases and J lost 7; bases outside the gene matches: 2. Per germline, CDR1 SGHNT and CDR2 YENEEA.